This is a list of T cell receptor beta chains from one sample in a study of CD8 T cells in ankylosing spondylitis. TCRdb redid the calling of the 5' RACE reads with MiXCR, one entry per CDR3 protein. Seen here are under 300,000 distinct CDR3 sequences, about 11% observed once, and the top ten hold about 6.8%. The sample taken for sequencing was blood, either unsorted or a sorted T cell fraction (not recorded which). These receptors were obtained from a male donor with ankylosing spondylitis or in good health (not recorded which). Both conserved end residues are part of each CDR3. D genes are given only for firm matches.

V gene	D gene	J gene	CDR3 protein
TRBV28	TRBD2	TRBJ2-7	CASSLGSGRVDEQYF
TRBV20-1	NA	TRBJ2-3	CSARGWPSTDTQYF
TRBV7-9	NA	TRBJ2-1	CASRSNGSNNEQFF
TRBV2	TRBD1	TRBJ2-1	CASRQGTARVHEQFF
TRBV20-1	NA	TRBJ2-7	CSARDDAGTFTYEQYF
TRBV7-8	TRBD2	TRBJ2-3	CASSLARGGITSTDTQYF
TRBV6-1	TRBD1	TRBJ2-5	CASSSQGRQETQYF
TRBV9	TRBD2	TRBJ2-7	CASSPDGRVYEQYF
TRBV12-3/TRBV12-4	NA	TRBJ2-7	CASSPPAVRSYEQYF
TRBV29-1	NA	TRBJ2-3	CSVTADTQYF
TRBV5-1	NA	TRBJ2-2	CASSPGSSNTGELFF
TRBV20-1	TRBD1	TRBJ1-5	CSARGGQGKDQPQHF
TRBV10-2	TRBD2	TRBJ2-2	CASSVSGGALRELFF
TRBV5-1	TRBD1	TRBJ2-7	CASSLGTGGHSEQYF
TRBV5-6	NA	TRBJ2-3	CASSLRGRQTSTDTQYF
TRBV7-9	NA	TRBJ2-1	CASSPPGGGDYNEQFF
TRBV25-1	TRBD1	TRBJ1-2	CASSGTGGGYGYTF
TRBV27	NA	TRBJ2-1	CASKEGHEQFF
TRBV20-1	NA	TRBJ2-1	CSARGGVNEQFF
TRBV20-1	NA	TRBJ2-7	CSAQDRYEQYF
TRBV7-9	NA	TRBJ2-5	CASSLLGHQQETQYF
TRBV10-2	NA	TRBJ2-3	CASSSGRGTDTQYF
TRBV10-3	NA	TRBJ2-6	CAIRSSISGANVLTF
TRBV20-1	NA	TRBJ1-5	CSADDGTDSNQPQHF
TRBV5-1	TRBD1	TRBJ2-1	CASSLVRTGVAVVDEQFF
TRBV18	NA	TRBJ1-5	CASSDLGEFNQPQHF
TRBV20-1	NA	TRBJ1-6	CSAREIPTLHF
TRBV5-1	NA	TRBJ2-7	CASSLADGGELYEQYF
TRBV5-1	NA	TRBJ2-1	CASSSTWGARNEQFF
TRBV20-1	TRBD2	TRBJ2-7	CSAKTGLARSYEQYF
TRBV20-1	NA	TRBJ2-5	CSAVAGPYQETQYF
TRBV12-3/TRBV12-4	NA	TRBJ2-2	CASSYAGVHTGELFF
TRBV29-1	NA	TRBJ1-1	CSVIQMNTEAFF
TRBV7-3	NA	TRBJ1-4	CASSLLAGDKLFF
TRBV5-1	NA	TRBJ2-5	CASIGRGGLDETQYF
TRBV3-1	TRBD1	TRBJ2-2	CASSQDPGGTGELFF
TRBV7-3	NA	TRBJ1-1	CASSQASGTEAFF
TRBV3-1	NA	TRBJ1-3	CASSQGRQSPIYF
TRBV6-1	NA	TRBJ1-4	CASSLTRVEEKLFF
TRBV3-1	NA	TRBJ2-2	CASSQDPGGRTGELFF
TRBV5-1	NA	TRBJ2-5	CASSVTSSSETQYF
TRBV5-1	NA	TRBJ1-2	CASSPGPIKLYGYTF
TRBV20-1	NA	TRBJ2-1	CSARAGVTDRINEQFF
TRBV9	NA	TRBJ2-3	CASSPPANTDTQYF
TRBV10-2	NA	TRBJ1-6	CASRAANNSPLHF
TRBV7-9	TRBD1	TRBJ1-6	CASSSRTVGTGVSPLHF
TRBV5-1	NA	TRBJ1-4	CASSFTGIANEKLFF
TRBV20-1	TRBD1	TRBJ1-1	CSLGRPTGGREAFF
TRBV15	NA	TRBJ2-2	CATSRGILSGNTGELFF
TRBV2	TRBD1	TRBJ2-7	CASSLQDRAHEQYF
TRBV6-4	TRBD2	TRBJ2-1	CASSGSSGVDEQFF
TRBV5-1	NA	TRBJ1-2	CASSLDYRTGGYTF
TRBV18	NA	TRBJ1-5	CASSLQNNQPQHF